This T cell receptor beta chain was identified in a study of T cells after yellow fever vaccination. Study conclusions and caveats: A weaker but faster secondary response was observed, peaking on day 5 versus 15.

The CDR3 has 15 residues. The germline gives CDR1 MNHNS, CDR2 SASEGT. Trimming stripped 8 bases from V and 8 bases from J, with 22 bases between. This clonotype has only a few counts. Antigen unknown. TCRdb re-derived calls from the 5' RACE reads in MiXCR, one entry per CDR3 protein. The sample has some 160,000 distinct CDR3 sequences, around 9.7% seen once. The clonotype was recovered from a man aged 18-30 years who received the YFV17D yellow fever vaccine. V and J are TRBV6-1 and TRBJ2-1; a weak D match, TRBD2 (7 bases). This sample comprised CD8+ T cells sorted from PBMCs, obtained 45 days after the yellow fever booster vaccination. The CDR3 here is CASPIGGRGFDEQFF. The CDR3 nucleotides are TGTGCCAGCCCGATCGGGGGGCGAGGGTTCGATGAGCAGTTCTTC.